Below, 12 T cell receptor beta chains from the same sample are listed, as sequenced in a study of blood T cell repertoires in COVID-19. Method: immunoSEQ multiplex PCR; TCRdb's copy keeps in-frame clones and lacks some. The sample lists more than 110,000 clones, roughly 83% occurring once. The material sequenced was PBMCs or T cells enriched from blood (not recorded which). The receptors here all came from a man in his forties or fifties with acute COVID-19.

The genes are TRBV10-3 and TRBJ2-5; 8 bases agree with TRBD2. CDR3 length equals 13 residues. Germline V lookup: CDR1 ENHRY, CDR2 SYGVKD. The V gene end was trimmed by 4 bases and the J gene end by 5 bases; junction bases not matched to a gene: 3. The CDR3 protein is CAISGLAGETQYF. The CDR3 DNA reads TGTGCCATCAGTGGGCTAGCGGGTGAGACCCAGTACTTC.

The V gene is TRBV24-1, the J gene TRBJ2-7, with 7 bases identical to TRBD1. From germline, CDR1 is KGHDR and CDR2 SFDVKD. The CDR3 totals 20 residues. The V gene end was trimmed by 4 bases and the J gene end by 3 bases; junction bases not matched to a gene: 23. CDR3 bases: TGTGCCACCAGTGACTATTTGGGGGAACCTTGGACAGGTGATTGCTACGAGCAGTACTTC. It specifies CATSDYLGEPWTGDCYEQYF.

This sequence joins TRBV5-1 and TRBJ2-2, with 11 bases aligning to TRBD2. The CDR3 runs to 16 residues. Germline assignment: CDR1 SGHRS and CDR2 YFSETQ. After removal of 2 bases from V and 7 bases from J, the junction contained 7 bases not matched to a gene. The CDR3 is CASSLTLAGGNGELFF. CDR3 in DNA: TGCGCCAGCAGCTTAACTCTAGCGGGAGGCAACGGGGAGCTGTTTTTT.

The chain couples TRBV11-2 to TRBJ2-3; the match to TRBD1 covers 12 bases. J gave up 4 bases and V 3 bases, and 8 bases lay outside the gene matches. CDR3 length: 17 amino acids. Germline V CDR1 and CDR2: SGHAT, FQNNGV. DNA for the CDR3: TGTGCCAGCAGCTTTACCCGGGACAGGGGGCACGCAGATACGCAGTATTTT. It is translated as CASSFTRDRGHADTQYF.

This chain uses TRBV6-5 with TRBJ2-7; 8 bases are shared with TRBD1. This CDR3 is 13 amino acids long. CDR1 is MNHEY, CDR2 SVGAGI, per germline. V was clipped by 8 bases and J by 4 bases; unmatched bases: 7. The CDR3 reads CASADRDKYEQYF. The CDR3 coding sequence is TGTGCCAGCGCGGACAGGGATAAATACGAGCAGTACTTC.

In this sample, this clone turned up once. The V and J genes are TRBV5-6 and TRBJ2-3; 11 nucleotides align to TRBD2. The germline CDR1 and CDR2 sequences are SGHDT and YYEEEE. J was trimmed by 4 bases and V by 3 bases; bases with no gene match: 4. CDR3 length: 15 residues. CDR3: CASSSRSGGADTQYF. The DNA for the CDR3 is TGTGCCAGCAGCTCCCGTAGCGGGGGGGCAGATACGCAGTATTTT.

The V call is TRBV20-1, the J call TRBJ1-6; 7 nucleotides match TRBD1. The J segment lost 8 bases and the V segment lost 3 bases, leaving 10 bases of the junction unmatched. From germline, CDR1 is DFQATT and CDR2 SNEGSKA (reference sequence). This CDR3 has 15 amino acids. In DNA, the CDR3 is TGCAGTGCTAGTGCTCAGGGGGATTACTATTCACCCCTCCACTTT. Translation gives CSASAQGDYYSPLHF.

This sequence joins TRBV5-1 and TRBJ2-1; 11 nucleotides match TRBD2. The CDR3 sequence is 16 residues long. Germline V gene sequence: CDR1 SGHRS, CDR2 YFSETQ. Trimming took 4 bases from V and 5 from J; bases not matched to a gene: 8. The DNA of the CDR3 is TGCGCCAGCAGCGATCTATTAGCGGGAGGGGACAATGAGCAGTTCTTC. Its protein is CASSDLLAGGDNEQFF.

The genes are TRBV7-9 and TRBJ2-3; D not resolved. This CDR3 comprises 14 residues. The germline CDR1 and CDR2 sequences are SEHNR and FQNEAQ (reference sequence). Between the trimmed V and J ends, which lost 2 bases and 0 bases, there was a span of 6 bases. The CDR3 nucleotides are TGTGCCAGCAGCTTATCGTCCAGCACAGATACGCAGTATTTT. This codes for CASSLSSSTDTQYF.

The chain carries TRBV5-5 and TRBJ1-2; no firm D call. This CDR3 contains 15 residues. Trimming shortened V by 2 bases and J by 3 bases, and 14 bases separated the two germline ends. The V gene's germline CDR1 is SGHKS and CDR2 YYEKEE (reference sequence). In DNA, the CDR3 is TGTGCCAGCAGCTTTGCGCCGGGATCTGACTATGGCTACACCTTC. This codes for CASSFAPGSDYGYTF. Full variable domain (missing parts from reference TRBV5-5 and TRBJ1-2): DAGVTQSPTHLIKTRGQQVTLRCSPISGHKSVSWYQQVLGQGPQFIFQYYEKEERGRGNFPDRFSARQFPNYSSELNVNALLLGDSALYLCASSFAPGSDYGYTFGSGTRLTVV.

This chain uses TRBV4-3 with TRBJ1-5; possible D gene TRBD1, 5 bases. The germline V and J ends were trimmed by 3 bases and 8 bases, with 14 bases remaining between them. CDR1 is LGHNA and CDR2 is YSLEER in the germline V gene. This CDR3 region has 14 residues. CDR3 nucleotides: TGCGCCAGCAGCCACGGCCGCGAAGGGGAGCCCCAGCATTTT. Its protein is CASSHGREGEPQHF.

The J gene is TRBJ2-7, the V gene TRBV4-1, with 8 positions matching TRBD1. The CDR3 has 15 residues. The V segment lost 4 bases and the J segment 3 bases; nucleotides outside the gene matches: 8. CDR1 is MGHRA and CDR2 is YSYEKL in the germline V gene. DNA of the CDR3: TGCGCCAGCAGCCCAGCAGGGGGCGGAAGCTACGAGCAGTACTTC. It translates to CASSPAGGGSYEQYF.